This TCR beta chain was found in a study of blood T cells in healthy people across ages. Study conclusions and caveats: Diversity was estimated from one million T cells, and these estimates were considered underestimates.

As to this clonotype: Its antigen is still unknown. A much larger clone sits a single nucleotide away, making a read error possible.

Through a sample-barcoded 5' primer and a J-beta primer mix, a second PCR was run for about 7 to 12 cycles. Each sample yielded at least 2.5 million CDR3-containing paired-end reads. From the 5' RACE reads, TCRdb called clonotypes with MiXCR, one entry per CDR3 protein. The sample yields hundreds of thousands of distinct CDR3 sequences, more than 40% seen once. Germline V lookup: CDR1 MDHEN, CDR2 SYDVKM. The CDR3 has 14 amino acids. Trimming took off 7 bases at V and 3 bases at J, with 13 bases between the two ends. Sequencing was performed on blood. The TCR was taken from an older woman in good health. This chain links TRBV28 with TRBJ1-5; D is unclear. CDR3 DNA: TGTGCCAGCACTAACAAGGGCCACAATCAGCCCCAGCATTTT. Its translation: CASTNKGHNQPQHF.